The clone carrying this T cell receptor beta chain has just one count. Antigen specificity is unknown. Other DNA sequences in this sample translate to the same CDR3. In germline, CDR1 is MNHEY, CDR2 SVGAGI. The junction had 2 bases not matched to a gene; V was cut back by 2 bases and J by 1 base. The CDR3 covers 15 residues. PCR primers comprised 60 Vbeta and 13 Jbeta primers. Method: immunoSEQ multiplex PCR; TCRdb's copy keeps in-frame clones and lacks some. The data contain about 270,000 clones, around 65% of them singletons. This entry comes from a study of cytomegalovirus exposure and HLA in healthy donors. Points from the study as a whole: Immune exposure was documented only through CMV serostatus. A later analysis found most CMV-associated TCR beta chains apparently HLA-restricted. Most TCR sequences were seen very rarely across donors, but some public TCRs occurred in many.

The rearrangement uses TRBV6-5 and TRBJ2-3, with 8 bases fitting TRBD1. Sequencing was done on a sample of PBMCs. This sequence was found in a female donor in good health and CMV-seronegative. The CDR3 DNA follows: TGTGCCAGCAGTTACGGACAGGGAGGCACAGATACGCAGTATTTT. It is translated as CASSYGQGGTDTQYF.